This is a list of T cell receptor beta chains from one sample in a study of cytotoxic CD8 clonotypes in ibrutinib-treated CLL. Here immunoSEQ multiplex PCR was the method, and the copy in TCRdb shows in-frame clones only, minus some. Of over 40,000 clones listed, 70% to 90% are singletons. The material was PBMCs, obtained after 24 months of ibrutinib treatment. These receptors came from a human donor with chronic lymphocytic leukemia. CDR3s include the opening cysteine and the closing phenylalanine or tryptophan. The D gene is left open where the match is weak. The size entry is marked missing in some rows and otherwise reads once, few, many or a size class.

TRBD1	few	14	TRBJ2-3	TRBV28	TGTGCCAGTTCCTGGACAGGGAGCACAGATACGCAGTATTTT	CASSWTGSTDTQYF
TRBD2	-	15	TRBJ2-7	TRBV5-1	TGCGCCAGCAGCTTAACCGGGACTAATGTCTACGAGCAGTACTTC	CASSLTGTNVYEQYF
-	-	14	TRBJ2-1	TRBV10-3	TGTGCCATCAACCCGGGACCCGGGCGCAATGAGCAGTTCTTC	CAINPGPGRNEQFF
-	-	14	TRBJ1-5	TRBV6-6	TGTGCCAGCAGGGGAGGTTCACAGGGACTGCCCCAGCATTTT	CASRGGSQGLPQHF
TRBD2	few	16	TRBJ2-1	TRBV7-2	TGTGCCAGCAGCTTAGCCCCCGGGACTAGCGGGAGAAGGCAGTTCTTC	CASSLAPGTSGRRQFF
-	-	16	TRBJ2-4	TRBV28	TGTGCCAGCAGTTACACCGGGACACCAGCCAAAAACATTCAGTACTTC	CASSYTGTPAKNIQYF
-	few	13	TRBJ2-3	TRBV15	TGTGCCACCAGCCTAGCCCGCACAGATACGCAGTATTTT	CATSLARTDTQYF
-	-	14	TRBJ1-4	TRBV6-5	TGTGCCAGCAGCACAGGGAAACCTAATGAAAAACTGTTTTTT	CASSTGKPNEKLFF
-	-	14	TRBJ2-3	TRBV9	TGTGCCAGCAGCGTAGTAGCGTACACAGATACGCAGTATTTT	CASSVVAYTDTQYF
TRBD2	-	15	TRBJ2-7	TRBV6-5	TGTGCCAGCAGTTACGATACTAGCGGATCTTACGAGCAGTACTTC	CASSYDTSGSYEQYF
TRBD2	-	14	TRBJ2-1	TRBV2	TGTGCCGAAGGACTAGCGGGAGATGTGGATGAGCAGTTCTTC	CAEGLAGDVDEQFF
-	-	16	TRBJ1-1	TRBV15	TGTGCCACCAGCAGAGATCTTCGGATTATGAACACTGAAGCTTTCTTT	CATSRDLRIMNTEAFF
TRBD1	-	14	TRBJ2-7	TRBV29-1	TGCAGCGTTGAGGATGACAGGGTGGGCTACGAGCAGTACTTC	CSVEDDRVGYEQYF
TRBD2	-	15	TRBJ2-3	TRBV11-3	TGTGCCAGCAGCCTAGGACTAGCAATGGGAGATACGCAGTATTTT	CASSLGLAMGDTQYF
-	-	13	TRBJ2-2	TRBV6-4	TGTGCCAGCAGTGAGGAGTATGCCGGGGAGCTGTTTTTT	CASSEEYAGELFF
TRBD2	-	15	TRBJ2-1	TRBV5-1	TGCGCCAGCAGAATAGCGGGAGGGCCAGTCAATGAGCAGTTCTTC	CASRIAGGPVNEQFF
-	-	13	TRBJ1-1	TRBV5-6	TGTGCCAGCAGCTTAAATTTCGAGGATGAAGCTTTCTTT	CASSLNFEDEAFF
TRBD1	few	13	TRBJ1-2	TRBV14	TGTGCCAGCAGCCCTACAGGGGCCCATGGCTACACCTTC	CASSPTGAHGYTF
-	-	11	TRBJ2-7	TRBV30	TGTGCCTGGAGAATCGCGGCAGGGGAGTACTTC	CAWRIAAGEYF
-	-	14	TRBJ1-2	TRBV6-6	TGTGCCAGCAGTTACTCGGGGGACGCCTATGGCTACACCTTC	CASSYSGDAYGYTF
TRBD1	-	14	TRBJ1-1	TRBV6-1	TGTGCCAGCAGTGCGGGACAGCCGAACACTGAAGCTTTCTTT	CASSAGQPNTEAFF
-	once	15	TRBJ1-2	TRBV28	TGTGCCAGCAGTCCGCCGGGCCTCTCTAACTATGGCTACACCTTC	CASSPPGLSNYGYTF
-	few	14	TRBJ1-5	TRBV25-1	TGTGCCAGCAGTGAGGAGGGGTGGCATCAGCCCCAGCATTTT	CASSEEGWHQPQHF
-	-	14	TRBJ1-5	TRBV4-2	TGTGCCAGCAGCCAAGATCGTAGCAATCAGCCCCAGCATTTT	CASSQDRSNQPQHF
TRBD1	-	12	TRBJ2-5	TRBV19	TGTGCCAGTATTGGACAGGGTGAGACCCAGTACTTC	CASIGQGETQYF
-	-	15	TRBJ2-1	TRBV4-1	TGCGCCAGCAGCCAAGTCACGGTCCTGCACGCTGAGCAGTTCTTC	CASSQVTVLHAEQFF
TRBD2	-	14	TRBJ2-7	TRBV19	TGTGCCAGTAGTGTCGGCGGGAGAGGGAACGAGCAGTACTTC	CASSVGGRGNEQYF
TRBD2	-	16	TRBJ2-1	TRBV14	TGTGCCAGCAGCCAAGGGGCAGCCGGGAGGGTGAATGAGCAGTTCTTC	CASSQGAAGRVNEQFF
TRBD1	-	15	TRBJ1-4	TRBV7-9	TGTGCCAGTACCCCGCCCGGGACAGGGGCCGGAAAACTGTTTTTT	CASTPPGTGAGKLFF
-	-	18	TRBJ2-6	TRBV9	TGTGCCAGCAGCGTAGCAGGGGCAGGGAGCTCTGGGGCCAACGTCCTGACTTTC	CASSVAGAGSSGANVLTF
-	-	15	TRBJ1-5	TRBV28	TGTGCCAGCAGCCCTGCAGGGTATAGCAATCAGCCCCAGCATTTT	CASSPAGYSNQPQHF
-	-	13	TRBJ2-3	TRBV7-9	TGTGCCAGCAGCCGTTCTTCCACAGATACGCAGTATTTT	CASSRSSTDTQYF